The 29 T cell receptor beta chains below come from one sample, sequenced in a study of blood T cell repertoires in COVID-19. Generated by immunoSEQ multiplex PCR, the TCRdb table keeps only in-frame clones and is missing some. Altogether roughly 280,000 clones are present, less than 90% being singletons, with the ten largest covering 3%. Input material: PBMCs or T cells enriched from blood (not recorded which). All receptors derive from a woman in her forties or fifties who had recovered from COVID-19.

The chain employs TRBV7-3 and TRBJ2-3; TRBD1 matches 8 bases. The CDR3 covers 14 residues. Germline CDR1 is SGHTA and CDR2 is FQGTGA. J gave up 3 bases and V 5 bases, and 4 bases lay outside the gene matches. In DNA form, the CDR3 reads TGTGCCAGCAGCCCCCGGACAGGGACAGATACGCAGTATTTT. It specifies CASSPRTGTDTQYF.

This chain uses TRBV7-3 with TRBJ1-3; maybe TRBD1 (5 bases). The CDR3 is 16 residues long. V was pared by 2 bases and J by 0 bases, with 11 bases between. Germline V CDR1 and CDR2: SGHTA, FQGTGA. CDR3 loop: CASSLGGAHSGNTIYF. Here the CDR3 DNA reads TGTGCCAGCAGCTTAGGAGGGGCCCACTCTGGAAACACCATATATTTT.

The chain recombines TRBV5-1 with TRBJ1-5; 10 nucleotides match TRBD1. CDR1 SGHRS and CDR2 YFSETQ come from the germline V gene. Trimming removed 5 bases from V and 4 bases from J; junction bases left unmatched: 6. The CDR3 runs 15 residues. The CDR3 loop is CASRAGTGVNQPQHF. DNA for the CDR3: TGCGCCAGCAGGGCCGGGACAGGGGTAAATCAGCCCCAGCATTTT.

The chain recombines TRBV4-3 with TRBJ2-1; D perhaps matches TRBD2 (6 bases). Germline-derived CDR1 and CDR2 are LGHNA and YSLEER. V gave up 0 bases and J gave up 4 bases, with 10 bases separating them. This CDR3 spans 15 amino acids. The CDR3 coding sequence is TGCGCCAGCAGCCAAGAATTGGGGACTTACAATGAGCAGTTCTTC. Translated: CASSQELGTYNEQFF.

This clone was detected only once. The chain is built from TRBV4-3 and TRBJ1-6; TRBD1 matches at 7 bases. Germline CDR1 LGHNA, CDR2 YSLEER. This CDR3 region has 14 residues. J gave up 9 bases and V 1 base, and 3 bases lay outside the gene matches. The chain's CDR3 is CASSQGQGGSPLHF. The DNA for the CDR3 is TGCGCCAGCAGCCAAGGACAGGGTGGTTCACCCCTCCACTTT.

This chain uses TRBV30 with TRBJ1-3; D gene uncertain. The CDR3 is made up of 13 amino acids. V lost 3 bases and J 4 bases, leaving 10 bases between the germline ends. Per germline, CDR1 GTSNPN and CDR2 SVGIG (reference sequence). The CDR3 nucleotides are TGTGCCTGGAGCCGAGGGAAAGGAAACACCATATATTTT. Its protein product is CAWSRGKGNTIYF. The whole variable domain, remainder taken from reference TRBV30 and TRBJ1-3, is SQTIHQWPATLVQPVGSPLSLECTVEGTSNPNLYWYRQAAGRGLQLLFYSVGIGQISSEVPQNLSASRPQDRQFILSSKKLLLSDSGFYLCAWSRGKGNTIYFGEGSWLTVV.

The chain combines TRBV4-3 with TRBJ1-2, with D possibly being TRBD1 (6 bases). Deletions cut 0 bases from V and 5 bases from J, with 16 bases between. The CDR3 has 16 residues. Germline V gives CDR1 LGHNA, CDR2 YSLEER. Here the CDR3 reads CASSQDRGYDRYGYTF. CDR3 nucleotides: TGCGCCAGCAGCCAAGATAGGGGGTACGATCGGTATGGCTACACCTTC.

This clone showed up just a few times. CDR3 in amino acids: CASRPSWVGGRNEQFF. The CDR3 coding sequence is TGTGCCAGCAGACCATCATGGGTTGGAGGGCGCAATGAGCAGTTCTTC. V and J are TRBV27 and TRBJ2-1, with a tentative D call TRBD2 (6 bases). The V end lost 6 bases, the J end lost 6 bases, and 21 bases lay between the germline ends. The CDR3 is 16 amino acids. Germline loops: CDR1 MNHEY, CDR2 SMNVEV (reference sequence).

The chain carries TRBV20-1 and TRBJ1-5; 9 positions agree with TRBD1. V was pared by 3 bases and J by 6 bases, with 9 bases of the junction left unmatched. Germline V lookup: CDR1 DFQATT, CDR2 SNEGSKA (reference sequence). The CDR3 is 15 amino acids. The CDR3 spells CSASLTRQGVQPQHF. DNA of the CDR3: TGCAGTGCTAGTCTTACCCGACAGGGGGTTCAGCCCCAGCATTTT.

This sequence joins TRBV29-1 and TRBJ2-6, with D possibly being TRBD2 (5 bases). Germline V gene sequence: CDR1 SQVTM, CDR2 ANQGSEA. V gave up 3 bases and J gave up 0 bases, with 12 bases separating them. The CDR3 spans 16 residues. This CDR3 reads CSVDTGSSSGANVLTF. The CDR3, as DNA: TGCAGCGTTGATACGGGGTCAAGCTCTGGGGCCAACGTCCTGACTTTC.

The CDR3 DNA sequence: TGTGCCAGCAGCCTTATTACAGGGGTTGATGGAAACACCATATATTTT. Its translation is CASSLITGVDGNTIYF. V is TRBV2 and J is TRBJ1-3, with TRBD1 matching over 7 bases. Losses at the gene ends were 6 bases for V and 3 bases for J; bases not matched to a gene: 11. In germline, CDR1 is SNHLY, CDR2 FYNNEI. This CDR3 is 16 amino acids long.

J is TRBJ2-7 and V is TRBV11-3, with D perhaps matching TRBD2 (5 bases). This CDR3 region has 18 residues. Germline V gives CDR1 SGHNT, CDR2 YENEEA. The V and J ends lost 4 bases and 0 bases respectively, with 22 bases between them. In DNA form, the CDR3 reads TGTGCCAGCAGCTCATTCAACGGCAAACTAGGGCCCTCCTACGAGCAGTACTTC. This sequence encodes CASSSFNGKLGPSYEQYF.

CDR3 nucleotide sequence: TGTGCCAGCAGTTTAATTGGTTCGGGGTACTATGGCTACACCTTC. The encoded protein is CASSLIGSGYYGYTF. J is TRBJ1-2 and V is TRBV28; unclear D gene. Trimming left V 2 bases short and J 3 bases short, with 13 bases between. CDR1 MDHEN and CDR2 SYDVKM come from the germline V gene. The CDR3 is 15 amino acids.

V gene TRBV2 combines with J gene TRBJ2-3; possibly TRBD2 for D (6 bases). The V end lost 6 bases, the J end lost 8 bases, and 18 bases lay between the germline ends. Germline V lookup: CDR1 SNHLY, CDR2 FYNNEI. The CDR3 is made up of 14 amino acids. The CDR3, as DNA: TGTGCCAGCAGGGAGGACTACTCCCGGGGTACGCAGTATTTT. This translates into CASREDYSRGTQYF.

The genes are TRBV7-3 and TRBJ2-2, with a possible D match to TRBD1 (5 bases). Germline CDR1 SGHTA, CDR2 FQGTGA. The length of the CDR3 is 14 residues. V was cut by 5 bases and J by 4 bases, with 11 bases left in between. The chain's CDR3 is CASSKQEFTGELFF. Written as DNA, the CDR3 is TGTGCCAGCAGCAAACAGGAGTTCACCGGGGAGCTGTTTTTT.

The chain couples TRBV7-2 to TRBJ2-2; 10 bases agree with TRBD2. CDR1 and CDR2 from the germline V gene are SGHTA and FQGNSA. CDR3 length: 18 amino acids. Trimming at V came to 5 bases and at J to 7 bases, leaving 16 bases not matched to a gene. The CDR3 DNA sequence: TGTGCCAGCAGCCCTCCCCCCAAGCGGGAGGGGACATTCGGGGAGCTGTTTTTT. Amino acids: CASSPPPKREGTFGELFF.

This chain links TRBV4-3 with TRBJ1-2; D gene unclear. This CDR3 contains 17 residues. V gave up 0 bases and J gave up 8 bases, with 22 bases separating them. Germline lookup yields CDR1 LGHNA and CDR2 YSLEER. The CDR3 region has the DNA TGCGCCAGCAGCCAAGAGATGGACTCGAGTTTCCCATACGGCTACACCTTC. This encodes CASSQEMDSSFPYGYTF.

This clone was counted once. The rearrangement links TRBV11-2 to TRBJ1-6; D ambiguous. V was trimmed by 1 base and J by 5 bases, leaving 9 bases between them. Germline loops: CDR1 SGHAT, CDR2 FQNNGV. The CDR3 extends over 15 amino acids. The CDR3 bases are TGTGCCAGCAGCTTAGTTTTGGGAGATAATTCACCCCTCCACTTT. Amino acids: CASSLVLGDNSPLHF.

This sequence joins TRBV7-6 and TRBJ1-2, with 9 bases lining up with TRBD1. The germline CDR1 and CDR2 sequences are SGHVS and FNYEAQ. The junction had 8 bases not matched to a gene; V was cut back by 5 bases and J by 7 bases. CDR3 size: 14 residues. CDR3 protein: CASSMRQGVRGYTF. The DNA of the CDR3 is TGTGCCAGCAGCATGCGACAGGGGGTCCGTGGCTACACCTTC.

This clone was found once. The rearrangement uses TRBV30 and TRBJ1-1; no reliable D call. The V gene's germline CDR1 is GTSNPN and CDR2 SVGIG (reference sequence). V was pared by 0 bases and J by 2 bases, with 7 bases between. The CDR3 is made up of 13 amino acids. The CDR3 here is CAWSVALNTEAFF. The CDR3 nucleotides read TGTGCCTGGAGTGTGGCTCTTAACACTGAAGCTTTCTTT.

This sequence joins TRBV5-1 and TRBJ1-1, with a weak D call TRBD1 (5 bases). Germline V gene data show CDR1 as SGHRS and CDR2 as YFSETQ. The CDR3 has 15 residues. The germline V and J ends were trimmed by 1 base and 6 bases, with 16 bases remaining between them. The CDR3 nucleotides read TGCGCCAGCAGCTTGTGGAGGGGAACGGGCGCTGAAGCTTTCTTT. It encodes CASSLWRGTGAEAFF.

The rearrangement joins TRBV27 to TRBJ2-3; TRBD1 aligns across 10 bases. From germline, CDR1 is MNHEY and CDR2 SMNVEV (reference sequence). The CDR3 has 17 amino acids. With 8 bases clipped from V and 2 bases from J, the junction kept 13 bases outside the gene matches. The CDR3 sequence is CASPGTGEGLNTDTQYF. The CDR3 DNA follows: TGTGCCAGCCCCGGGACAGGGGAAGGACTGAACACAGATACGCAGTATTTT.

The J gene is TRBJ2-5, the V gene TRBV5-5, with 13 bases identical to TRBD2. Germline V lookup: CDR1 SGHKS, CDR2 YYEKEE (reference sequence). The CDR3 has 17 residues. J was trimmed by 2 bases and V by 5 bases; bases with no gene match: 9. The DNA of the CDR3 is TGTGCCAGCAGATACGTACCGGGACTAGCGGGACAAGAGACCCAGTACTTC. Protein: CASRYVPGLAGQETQYF. Drawing the rest from reference TRBV5-5 and TRBJ2-5, the complete variable domain is DAGVTQSPTHLIKTRGQQVTLRCSPISGHKSVSWYQQVLGQGPQFIFQYYEKEERGRGNFPDRFSARQFPNYSSELNVNALLLGDSALYLCASRYVPGLAGQETQYFGPGTRLLVL.

This clone occurred once. The chain has TRBV19 and TRBJ2-2; TRBD1 is a possible D gene (5 bases). V was clipped by 7 bases and J by 5 bases, with 14 bases between them. The CDR3 contains 14 residues. In germline, CDR1 is LNHDA, CDR2 SQIVND (reference sequence). This chain's CDR3 is CASKSRVLTGELFF. CDR3 coding DNA: TGTGCCAGTAAATCCAGGGTATTAACCGGGGAGCTGTTTTTT. Full variable domain (outside the CDR3, taken from reference TRBV19 and TRBJ2-2): DGGITQSPKYLFRKEGQNVTLSCEQNLNHDAMYWYRQDPGQGLRLIYYSQIVNDFQKGDIAEGYSVSREKKESFPLTVTSAQKNPTAFYLCASKSRVLTGELFFGEGSRLTVL.

The chain is built from TRBV7-9 and TRBJ2-7, with 11 nucleotides matching TRBD1. The CDR3 has 14 residues. V dropped 1 base and J dropped 10; count of bases not matched to a gene: 6. Germline V gene sequence: CDR1 SEHNR, CDR2 FQNEAQ (reference sequence). The CDR3 region has the DNA TGTGCCAGCAGCTTAGAAGGACAGGGGGCGCGACAGTACTTC. Protein sequence: CASSLEGQGARQYF.

This chain links TRBV6-1 with TRBJ1-1; D unclear. This CDR3 region has 15 residues. CDR1 and CDR2 from the germline V gene are MNHNS and SASEGT. Trimming removed 3 bases at V and 1 base at J, with 12 bases between. This CDR3 reads CASSEASGRNTEAFF. The CDR3 DNA reads as TGTGCCAGCAGTGAGGCGTCTGGGCGGAACACTGAAGCTTTCTTT.

The chain joins TRBV6-5 to TRBJ2-7, with 9 bases fitting TRBD2. V shed 2 bases, J shed 1 base, and the junction held 3 bases outside the gene matches. Germline CDR1 and CDR2: MNHEY and SVGAGI. The CDR3 is made up of 15 amino acids. CDR3 amino acids: CASSYGLANSYEQYF. The CDR3 bases are TGTGCCAGCAGTTACGGACTAGCGAATTCCTACGAGCAGTACTTC.

This clone is a singleton in its sample. The genes are TRBV7-2 and TRBJ1-2; D not resolved. The germline V gene has CDR1 SGHTA and CDR2 FQGNSA. The V end was cut by 1 base, the J end by 4 bases, with 10 bases between. The CDR3 has 14 residues. CDR3 protein: CASSLGGRAYGYTF. The CDR3 DNA is TGTGCCAGCAGCTTAGGAGGGCGGGCCTATGGCTACACCTTC. The full variable domain, with the rest looked up from reference TRBV7-2 and TRBJ1-2, is GAGVSQSPSNKVTEKGKDVELRCDPISGHTALYWYRQSLGQGLEFLIYFQGNSAPDKSGLPSDRFSAERTGGSVSTLTIQRTQQEDSAVYLCASSLGGRAYGYTFGSGTRLTVV.

The rearrangement uses TRBV24-1 and TRBJ2-1; 9 nucleotides align to TRBD1. V was clipped by 5 bases and J by 7 bases; unmatched bases: 8. This CDR3 is built from 15 residues. Per the germline V gene, CDR1 is KGHDR and CDR2 is SFDVKD. CDR3 coding DNA: TGTGCCACCAGTGTCTCCGGGACAGGGAATAATGAGCAGTTCTTC. This sequence encodes CATSVSGTGNNEQFF.